The 2 T cell receptor beta chains listed next were all sequenced from one sample in a study of blood T cell repertoires in COVID-19. Measured with immunoSEQ multiplex PCR; TCRdb has only the in-frame clones, and not every one. The data show over 150,000 clones, about 82% seen once. What was sequenced was peripheral blood. These receptors were obtained from a man aged 50-59 years with active or convalescent COVID-19.

This chain links TRBV27 with TRBJ1-6; the match to TRBD1 covers 7 bases. Germline CDR1 MNHEY, CDR2 SMNVEV (reference sequence). The CDR3 spans 15 residues. Losses at the gene ends were 5 bases for V and 8 bases for J; bases not matched to a gene: 9. This chain's CDR3 is CASSASTGNYSPLHF. In DNA, the CDR3 is TGTGCCAGCAGTGCGTCGACAGGGAACTATTCACCCCTCCACTTT.

The chain uses TRBV9 and TRBJ2-7; 10 bases align to TRBD2. The CDR3 spans 15 residues. Germline trimming cut 4 bases from V and 2 bases from J; bases unmatched to any gene: 6. The V gene's germline CDR1 is SGDLS and CDR2 YYNGEE. CDR3 residues: CASSPWTSGAYEQYF. CDR3 nucleotides: TGTGCCAGCAGCCCCTGGACTAGCGGAGCCTACGAGCAGTACTTC.